The subject of this entry is one TCR beta chain. TCRdb's table, derived via immunoSEQ multiplex PCR, lists solely in-frame clones and lacks some. This sample has 150,000 to 200,000 clones, with roughly 90% found just once. These data belong to a study of cytotoxic CD8 clonotypes in ibrutinib-treated CLL. Study at large: Timing of response sample collection was a median about twelve months after treatment start, with a range of 6 to 36. A mean of around 260,000 productive templates and tens of thousands of productive rearrangements was obtained per sample.

Trimming shortened V by 5 bases and J by 2 bases, and 1 base separated the two germline ends. CDR3 size: 11 residues. Germline V gene lookup returns CDR1 SGHAT and CDR2 FQNNGV. Sequences were derived from PBMCs, sampled at disease progression, from a patient treated with ibrutinib. V gene TRBV11-2 combines with J gene TRBJ1-3; D gene unclear. The source is a human donor with chronic lymphocytic leukemia. The CDR3 loop reads CASSPGNTIYF. The CDR3 bases are TGTGCCAGCAGCCCTGGAAACACCATATATTTT.